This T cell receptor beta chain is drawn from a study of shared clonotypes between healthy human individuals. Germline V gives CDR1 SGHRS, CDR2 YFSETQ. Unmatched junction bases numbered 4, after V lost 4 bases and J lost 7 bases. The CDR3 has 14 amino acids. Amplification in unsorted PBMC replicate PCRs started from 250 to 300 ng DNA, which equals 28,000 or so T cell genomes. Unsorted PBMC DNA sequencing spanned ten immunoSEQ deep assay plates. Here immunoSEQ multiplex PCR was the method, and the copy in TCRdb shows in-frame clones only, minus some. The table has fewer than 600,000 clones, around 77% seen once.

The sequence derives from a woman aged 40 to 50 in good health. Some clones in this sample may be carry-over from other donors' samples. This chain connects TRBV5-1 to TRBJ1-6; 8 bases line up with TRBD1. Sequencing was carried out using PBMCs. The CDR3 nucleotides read TGCGCCAGCAGCATAGGGACAGGAAATTCACCCCTCCACTTT. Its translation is CASSIGTGNSPLHF.